One and the same sample provided the 28 T cell receptor beta chains below, sequenced in a study of blood T cell repertoires in COVID-19. The assay was immunoSEQ multiplex PCR, and TCRdb's table has in-frame clones only and misses some. The table records a few hundred thousand clones, nearly 90% of them present only once. Sample: PBMCs or T cells enriched from blood (not recorded which). The receptors shown here come from a woman aged 50 to 60 who had been exposed to COVID-19.

The chain uses TRBV7-2 and TRBJ1-2; no clear D gene. The CDR3 length is 13 residues. Trimming removed 0 bases from V and 4 bases from J, with 6 bases in between. Per the germline V gene, CDR1 is SGHTA and CDR2 is FQGNSA. The CDR3 protein is CASSLAELYGYTF. The DNA for the CDR3 is TGTGCCAGCAGCTTAGCCGAGCTCTATGGCTACACCTTC.

This clone was detected only once. This chain connects TRBV15 to TRBJ2-7; tentative D call: TRBD2 (6 bases). CDR3 length: 15 amino acids. V was cut by 1 base and J by 9 bases, with 19 bases left in between. Germline loops: CDR1 LNHNV, CDR2 YYDKDF (reference sequence). The CDR3 here is CATSRARGRLIGQYF. The CDR3 DNA sequence: TGTGCCACCAGCAGAGCGCGGGGCCGCTTGATCGGGCAGTACTTC.

This clone was recorded once. The chain employs TRBV28 and TRBJ1-5; D is unresolved. The ends were cut back, 2 bases at V and 2 bases at J, with 16 bases in the middle. The CDR3 is 17 residues long. Germline CDR1 is MDHEN and CDR2 is SYDVKM. The CDR3 region has the DNA TGTGCCAGCAGTTTAGATTCCGGGGTCGAAGGCAATCAGCCCCAGCATTTT. It specifies CASSLDSGVEGNQPQHF.

The rearrangement links TRBV19 to TRBJ2-3; the match to TRBD2 covers 7 bases. The CDR3 is 15 residues long. Germline trimming cut 1 base from V and 4 bases from J; bases unmatched to any gene: 5. In germline, CDR1 is LNHDA, CDR2 SQIVND (reference sequence). CDR3 protein: CASSIGGGVADTQYF. DNA of the CDR3: TGTGCCAGTAGTATAGGCGGGGGAGTTGCAGATACGCAGTATTTT.

The chain has TRBV5-6 and TRBJ2-6, with a tentative D call TRBD2 (6 bases). Per germline, CDR1 SGHDT and CDR2 YYEEEE. This CDR3 contains 18 residues. Trimming left V 4 bases short and J 0 bases short, with 17 bases between. As DNA, the CDR3 is TGTGCCAGCAGCAAATCAAGGTACGGGAGCTCTGGGGCCAACGTCCTGACTTTC. Translated, it gives CASSKSRYGSSGANVLTF.

This clone was recorded once. The chain joins TRBV6-5 to TRBJ2-7; D might be TRBD1 (5 bases). The CDR3 length is 14 residues. Germline V lookup: CDR1 MNHEY, CDR2 SVGAGI. Trimming cost V 5 bases and J 5 bases, with 16 bases left between them. CDR3 loop: CASSNPQGIHEQYF. The CDR3 nucleotides read TGTGCCAGCAGTAACCCCCAGGGTATCCACGAGCAGTACTTC.

The chain combines TRBV7-9 with TRBJ2-7, with 7 bases lining up with TRBD1. Germline CDR1 reads SEHNR; CDR2 reads FQNEAQ (reference sequence). The trim removed 3 bases at V and 2 bases at J, leaving 10 bases unmatched. CDR3 length: 16 amino acids. CDR3 protein: CASSFSGQTRPYEQYF. The CDR3 DNA follows: TGTGCCAGCAGCTTTTCGGGACAGACTCGTCCCTACGAGCAGTACTTC.

This chain connects TRBV19 to TRBJ2-6; possible D gene TRBD2, 5 bases. Germline-derived CDR1 and CDR2 are LNHDA and SQIVND (reference sequence). V was shortened by 2 bases and J by 2 bases, with 10 bases between the two germline ends. The length of the CDR3 is 16 residues. The DNA of the CDR3 is TGTGCCAGTAGTATACTCGGGAACCCTGGGGCCAACGTCCTGACTTTC. Protein product: CASSILGNPGANVLTF.

The chain links TRBV5-4 to TRBJ1-2, with 9 nucleotides matching TRBD1. The CDR3 is 15 residues long. Germline CDR1 SGHNT, CDR2 YYREEE (reference sequence). V lost 4 bases to trimming and J lost 5 bases; unmatched junction nucleotides: 9. CDR3 bases: TGTGCCAGCAGCAAGGACAGGGGAATTTGGTATGGCTACACCTTC. This translates into CASSKDRGIWYGYTF.

This clone was recorded once. The CDR3 region is CATSAYRPTNEKLFF. The CDR3 DNA follows: TGTGCCACCAGTGCTTACAGACCAACTAATGAAAAACTGTTTTTT. This rearrangement joins TRBV24-1 to TRBJ1-4; no firm D call. V lost 5 bases and J lost 0, with 9 bases in between. The germline V gene encodes CDR1 KGHDR and CDR2 SFDVKD. This CDR3 contains 15 residues.

The J gene is TRBJ1-6, the V gene TRBV9, with 7 bases lining up with TRBD1. Germline V gene lookup returns CDR1 SGDLS and CDR2 YYNGEE. The CDR3 sequence is 17 residues long. Trimming took 2 bases from V and 7 from J; bases not matched to a gene: 12. The CDR3 spells CASSVGPRDSQNSPLHF. CDR3 DNA sequence: TGTGCCAGCAGCGTTGGCCCGCGGGACAGCCAGAATTCACCCCTCCACTTT.

This CDR3 is CASSQGDSTNEKLFF. Written as DNA, the CDR3 is TGTGCCAGCAGTCAAGGGGACTCGACTAATGAAAAACTGTTTTTT. This chain uses TRBV7-9 with TRBJ1-4; TRBD1 is a possible D gene (5 bases). V lost 6 bases, J lost 2 bases, and 13 bases lay in between. Germline V lookup: CDR1 SEHNR, CDR2 FQNEAQ (reference sequence). This CDR3 comprises 15 residues.

For the CDR3, the DNA is TGTGCCAGCACCCCACAGCCGAGGGAAGGGGAGACCCAGTACTTC. Its translation is CASTPQPREGETQYF. This chain joins TRBV5-5 and TRBJ2-5; D is possibly TRBD2 (5 bases). The germline V gene encodes CDR1 SGHKS and CDR2 YYEKEE (reference sequence). V dropped 6 bases and J dropped 5 bases, with 20 bases sitting between them. The CDR3 sequence is 15 residues long.

The rearrangement joins TRBV3-1 (or the pseudogene TRBV3-2) to TRBJ1-2; no clear D. CDR1 and CDR2 (germline): LGHDT, YNNKEL (reference sequence). This CDR3 is 12 amino acids long. Trimming cost V 2 bases and J 3 bases, with 4 bases left between them. This CDR3 is CASSQYYYGYTF. The CDR3 DNA reads TGTGCCAGCAGCCAATATTACTATGGCTACACCTTC.

The V and J genes are TRBV24-1 and TRBJ2-1, with 13 nucleotides matching TRBD2. Germline values: CDR1 KGHDR, CDR2 SFDVKD. Trimming removed 3 bases from V and 3 bases from J; junction bases left unmatched: 10. This CDR3 has 19 residues. For the CDR3, the DNA is TGTGCCACCAGTGATGGGGAACCGGGACTAGCGGGGATCTACAATGAGCAGTTCTTC. Its translation is CATSDGEPGLAGIYNEQFF.

The genes are TRBV27 and TRBJ1-1; D not resolved. The length of the CDR3 is 13 residues. V dropped 3 bases and J dropped 0 bases, with 5 bases sitting between them. Germline CDR1 is MNHEY and CDR2 is SMNVEV (reference sequence). As DNA, the CDR3 is TGTGCCAGCAGTTTCTCAGTGAACACTGAAGCTTTCTTT. Protein product: CASSFSVNTEAFF.

The CDR3 region has the DNA TGTGCCGTACCCGGACAGGGGCGCCACTATGGCTACACCTTC. Translation: CAVPGQGRHYGYTF. J is TRBJ1-2 and V is TRBV28, with TRBD1 matching 9 bases. Germline CDR1 MDHEN, CDR2 SYDVKM. The CDR3 sequence is 14 residues long. Trimming at V came to 11 bases and at J to 3 bases, leaving 10 bases not matched to a gene.

The CDR3, as DNA: TGCGCCAGCAGCCACCCGGACTCCCTGGGAGGCACCGGGGAGCTGTTTTTT. This translates into CASSHPDSLGGTGELFF. V gene TRBV4-1 combines with J gene TRBJ2-2, with D perhaps TRBD2 (6 bases). The length of the CDR3 is 17 residues. V gave up 3 bases and J gave up 4 bases, with 18 bases separating them. Looked up from germline, CDR1 is MGHRA and CDR2 is YSYEKL.

This clone occurred once. The chain has TRBV5-4 and TRBJ2-1; the match to TRBD2 covers 12 bases. Germline CDR1 and CDR2: SGHNT and YYREEE (reference sequence). Trimming at V came to 4 bases and at J to 14 bases, leaving 10 bases not matched to a gene. The CDR3 sequence is 14 residues long. CDR3 in amino acids: CASSGETSGGEKFF. In DNA form, the CDR3 reads TGTGCCAGCAGCGGAGAGACTAGCGGGGGAGAAAAGTTCTTC.

The rearrangement joins TRBV6-2 or TRBV6-3 to TRBJ2-6; possibly TRBD2 for D (5 bases). Germline loops: CDR1 MNHEY, CDR2 SVGEGT. This CDR3 contains 19 residues. Trimming took 6 bases from V and 0 from J, leaving 21 bases between them. In DNA form, the CDR3 reads TGTGCCAGCAGCCACGGGCGGGTTAGCGCCCTCTCTGGGGCCAACGTCCTGACTTTC. Translation gives CASSHGRVSALSGANVLTF.

This rearrangement joins TRBV5-1 to TRBJ1-2, with 9 bases aligning to TRBD1. The CDR3 covers 15 residues. From germline, CDR1 is SGHRS and CDR2 YFSETQ. J was trimmed by 4 bases and V by 4 bases; bases with no gene match: 8. The CDR3 sequence: CASSPGTGRGYGYTF. The CDR3 coding sequence is TGCGCCAGCAGCCCCGGGACAGGGCGGGGCTATGGCTACACCTTC.

The J gene is TRBJ1-2, the V gene TRBV28, with a tentative D call TRBD1 (5 bases). The germline gives CDR1 MDHEN, CDR2 SYDVKM. The CDR3 covers 11 residues. V dropped 6 bases and J dropped 8 bases, with 10 bases sitting between them. The chain's CDR3 is CASSIAGGYTF. CDR3 nucleotides: TGTGCCAGCAGCATTGCAGGGGGCTACACCTTC.

This chain uses TRBV5-8 with TRBJ1-1, with TRBD1 matching 8 bases. Unmatched junction bases numbered 2, after V lost 9 bases and J lost 1 base. The V gene's germline CDR1 is SGHTS and CDR2 YDEGEE. The CDR3 loop spans 12 amino acids. The CDR3, as DNA: TGTGCCACAGGGGGCCGGAACACTGAAGCTTTCTTT. It translates to CATGGRNTEAFF. The variable domain in full, with the rest retrieved from reference TRBV5-8 and TRBJ1-1, is EAGVTQSPTHLIKTRGQQATLRCSPISGHTSVYWYQQALGLGLQFLLWYDEGEERNRGNFPPRFSGRQFPNYSSELNVNALELEDSALYLCATGGRNTEAFFGQGTRLTVV.

The chain carries TRBV6-4 and TRBJ2-5; 8 bases line up with TRBD1. After removal of 3 bases from V and 5 bases from J, the junction contained 8 bases not matched to a gene. The CDR3 spans 15 residues. Germline V gene data show CDR1 as MRHNA and CDR2 as SNTAGT. This CDR3 is CASSEVAGGVETQYF. CDR3 DNA: TGTGCCAGCAGTGAAGTCGCAGGGGGCGTGGAGACCCAGTACTTC.

This chain connects TRBV6-2 or TRBV6-3 to TRBJ1-6; 9 nucleotides match TRBD1. Germline CDR1 and CDR2: MNHEY and SVGEGT. Trimming removed 2 bases from V and 0 bases from J; junction bases left unmatched: 14. The CDR3 is 21 residues long. The CDR3 bases are TGTGCCAGCAGTTACGATGGGACAGGGCTCGGCCTCAGCTCCTATAATTCACCCCTCCACTTT. Its translation: CASSYDGTGLGLSSYNSPLHF.

V is TRBV10-3 and J is TRBJ1-1, with a possible D match to TRBD1 (6 bases). Germline lookup yields CDR1 ENHRY and CDR2 SYGVKD. With 6 bases removed from V and 2 bases from J, the gap between germline ends came to 10 bases. The CDR3 runs 13 residues. The CDR3 DNA sequence: TGTGCCATCAGGGACAGATCAAACACTGAAGCTTTCTTT. Translation gives CAIRDRSNTEAFF.

The rearrangement uses TRBV28 and TRBJ2-2; D gene unclear. This CDR3 region has 15 residues. Trimming took 3 bases from V and 3 from J, leaving 11 bases between them. CDR1 is MDHEN, CDR2 SYDVKM, per germline. CDR3 coding DNA: TGTGCCAGCAGTTTGGGCAGGCGACACACCGGGGAGCTGTTTTTT. As protein: CASSLGRRHTGELFF.

This rearrangement joins TRBV18 to TRBJ1-5, with D tentatively TRBD1 (5 bases). Trimming took 3 bases from V and 0 from J, leaving 12 bases between them. Germline V gene lookup returns CDR1 KGHSH and CDR2 LQKENI. This CDR3 spans 16 amino acids. Here the CDR3 DNA reads TGTGCCAGCTCACCGCGACAGTCTAATAGCAATCAGCCCCAGCATTTT. It codes for CASSPRQSNSNQPQHF.